This record concerns one T cell receptor (beta chain) sequence. Its target is unknown. The sample comes from a study of cytomegalovirus exposure and HLA in healthy donors. Study-level points and caveats: A later examination showed that TCR association rates differed by HLA locus, with DRB1 most and HLA-C fewest. Reportedly, diagnosis of cytomegalovirus status by the classifier showed high specificity and sensitivity. The dataset shows that most TCR sequences were rare, while some public TCRs occurred in many donors.

60 Vbeta and 13 Jbeta primers were used in PCR. TCRdb's table, derived via immunoSEQ multiplex PCR, lists solely in-frame clones and lacks some. The repertoire holds under 200,000 clones, with roughly four fifths as singletons. V dropped 4 bases and J dropped 3 bases, with 13 bases sitting between them. The CDR3 runs 15 residues. From germline, CDR1 is LGHNA and CDR2 YNFKEQ. The source is a man aged 50-59 years in good health and CMV-seropositive. The rearrangement uses TRBV4-2 and TRBJ1-5; maybe TRBD1 (5 bases). Source material: PBMCs. For the CDR3, the DNA is TGTGCCAGCAGCCTTAACGGGGGACTCAATCAGCCCCAGCATTTT. Amino acids: CASSLNGGLNQPQHF.